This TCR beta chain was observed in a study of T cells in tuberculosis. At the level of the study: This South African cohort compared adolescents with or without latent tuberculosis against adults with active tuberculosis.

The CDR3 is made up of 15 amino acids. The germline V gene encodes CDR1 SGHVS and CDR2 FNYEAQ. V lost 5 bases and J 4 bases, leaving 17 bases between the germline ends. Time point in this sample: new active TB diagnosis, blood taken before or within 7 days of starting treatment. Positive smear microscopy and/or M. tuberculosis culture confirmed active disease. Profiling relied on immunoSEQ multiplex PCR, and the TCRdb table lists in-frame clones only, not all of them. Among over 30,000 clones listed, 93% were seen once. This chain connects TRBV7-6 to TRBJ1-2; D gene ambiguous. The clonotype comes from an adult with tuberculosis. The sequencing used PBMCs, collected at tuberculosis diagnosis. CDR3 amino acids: CASSLFVGGAYGYTF. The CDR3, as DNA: TGTGCCAGCAGCCTCTTTGTTGGAGGCGCCTATGGCTACACCTTC.